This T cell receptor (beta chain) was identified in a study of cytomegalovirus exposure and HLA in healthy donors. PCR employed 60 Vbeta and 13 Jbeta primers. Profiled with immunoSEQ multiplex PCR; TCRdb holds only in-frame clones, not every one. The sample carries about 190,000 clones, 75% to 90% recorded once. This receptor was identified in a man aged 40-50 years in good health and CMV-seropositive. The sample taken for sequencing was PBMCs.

Here the CDR3 reads CAGWGTRSHEQYF. The CDR3 region has the DNA TGTGCTGGCTGGGGGACAAGGAGCCACGAGCAGTACTTC. The V gene is TRBV30, the J gene TRBJ2-7, with TRBD1 as a possible D gene (6 bases). CDR1 and CDR2 from the germline V gene are GTSNPN and SVGIG (reference sequence). The CDR3 extends over 13 amino acids.